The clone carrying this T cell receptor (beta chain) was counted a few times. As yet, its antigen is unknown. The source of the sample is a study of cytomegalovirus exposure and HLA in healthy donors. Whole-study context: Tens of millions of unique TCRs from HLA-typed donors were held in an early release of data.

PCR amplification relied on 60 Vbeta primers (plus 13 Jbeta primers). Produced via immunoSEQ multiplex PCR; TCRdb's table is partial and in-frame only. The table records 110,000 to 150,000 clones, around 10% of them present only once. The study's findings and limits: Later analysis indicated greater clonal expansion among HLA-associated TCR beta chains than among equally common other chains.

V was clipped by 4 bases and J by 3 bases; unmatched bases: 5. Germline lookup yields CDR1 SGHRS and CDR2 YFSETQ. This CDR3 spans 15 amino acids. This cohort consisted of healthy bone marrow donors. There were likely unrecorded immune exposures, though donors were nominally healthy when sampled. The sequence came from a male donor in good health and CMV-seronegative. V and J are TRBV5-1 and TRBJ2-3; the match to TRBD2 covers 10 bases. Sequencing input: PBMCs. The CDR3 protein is CASSIAGGWTDTQYF. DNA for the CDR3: TGCGCCAGCAGCATAGCGGGAGGCTGGACAGATACGCAGTATTTT.